The source of this T cell receptor beta chain is a study of T cell changes during pregnancy in multiple sclerosis (dated by TCRdb to the late 2010s). Context from the whole study: The study looked at changes in the T cell repertoire across pregnancy in women with multiple sclerosis.

Of note for this clone: The clone's antigen remains unknown. Base qualities are not at hand, and no much larger clone is one base apart.

Including the terminal cysteine and phenylalanine, the CDR3 comprises 15 residues. The sequence is cut down to CDR3 DNA, 45 bases in frame from base 1. Trimming takes 3 bases from V and 5 bases from J, and the germline ends sit 13 bases apart. CDR1 is given as LNHDA and CDR2 as SQIVND, both from the germline V gene (reference sequence). The library was produced with the immunoSEQ multiplex PCR assay. The source is immuneACCESS, and TCRdb retained only in-frame sequences with V and J called. Part of the clones is not carried over; for the studies checked, unresolved V genes explain less than half of this, and the remainder is unexplained. Counted in this sample were roughly 57,000 clones; 94% of them appeared once. Less than 3% of the sample comes from the top ten.

Recombination connected TRBV19 to TRBJ2-2, with a tentative D gene TRBD2 over 6 matching bases. The source is a female donor with multiple sclerosis, enrolled in a pregnancy study. Sample: CD8+ T cells from peripheral blood mononuclear cells, taken after pregnancy. The sequence in DNA is TGTGCCAGTAGTATGGGCATGGGGGGAACCGGGGAGCTGTTTTTT. Translated, this is CASSMGMGGTGELFF.